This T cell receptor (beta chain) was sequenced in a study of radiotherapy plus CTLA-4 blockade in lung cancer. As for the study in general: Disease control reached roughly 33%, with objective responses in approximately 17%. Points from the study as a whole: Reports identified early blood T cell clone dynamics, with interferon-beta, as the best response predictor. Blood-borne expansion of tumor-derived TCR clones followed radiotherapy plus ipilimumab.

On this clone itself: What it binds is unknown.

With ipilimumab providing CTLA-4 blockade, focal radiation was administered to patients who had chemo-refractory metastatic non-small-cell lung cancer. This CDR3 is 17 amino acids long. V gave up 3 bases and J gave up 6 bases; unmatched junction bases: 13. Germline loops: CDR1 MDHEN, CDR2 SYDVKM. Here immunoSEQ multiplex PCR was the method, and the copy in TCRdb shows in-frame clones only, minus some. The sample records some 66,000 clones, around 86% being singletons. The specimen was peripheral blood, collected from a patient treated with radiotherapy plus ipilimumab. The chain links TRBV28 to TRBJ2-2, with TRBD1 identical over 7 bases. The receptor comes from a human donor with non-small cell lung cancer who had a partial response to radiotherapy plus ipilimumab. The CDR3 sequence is CASSFYGTGAMAGELFF. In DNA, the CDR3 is TGTGCCAGCAGTTTTTACGGTACAGGGGCGATGGCCGGGGAGCTGTTTTTT.